A selection of T cell receptor beta chains follows, all from one sample in a study of T cell responses to AZD1222 COVID-19 vaccine. Sequenced by immunoSEQ multiplex PCR; TCRdb stores in-frame clones only, minus some. The sample shows approximately 77,000 clones, over 75% of them seen only once. The sequences come from peripheral blood, collected 28 days after the second AZD1222 dose. All receptors come from an adult who received the AZD1222 COVID-19 vaccine. CDR3s include the opening cysteine and the closing phenylalanine or tryptophan. A D gene is named only where the DNA matches it firmly.

CDR3 DNA: TGTGCCAGCAGTTTAGCCGGGGTTGAGCAGTTCTTC
CDR3 protein: CASSLAGVEQFF
V gene: TRBV12-3/TRBV12-4
D gene: NA
J gene: TRBJ2-1
CDR3 length: 12

CDR3 DNA: TGTGCCAGCTCACCAGGGACAGGGGAGAACACTGAAGCTTTCTTT
CDR3 protein: CASSPGTGENTEAFF
V gene: TRBV18
D gene: TRBD1
J gene: TRBJ1-1
CDR3 length: 15

CDR3 DNA: TGTGCCAGCAGTTTAGCCGGGACCATATATTTT
CDR3 protein: CASSLAGTIYF
V gene: TRBV28
D gene: NA
J gene: TRBJ1-3
CDR3 length: 11

CDR3 DNA: TGTGCCAGCAGTTTAACGGACAGGGGAGCCAAAAACATTCAGTACTTC
CDR3 protein: CASSLTDRGAKNIQYF
V gene: TRBV28
D gene: TRBD1
J gene: TRBJ2-4
CDR3 length: 16

CDR3 DNA: TGTGCCAGCAGCGTAGTGCCAGGGGAGTATTCACCCCTCCACTTT
CDR3 protein: CASSVVPGEYSPLHF
V gene: TRBV9
D gene: NA
J gene: TRBJ1-6
CDR3 length: 15

CDR3 DNA: TGTGCCAGCACCCATAATGGCCCCTACGAGCAGTACTTC
CDR3 protein: CASTHNGPYEQYF
V gene: TRBV6-5
D gene: NA
J gene: TRBJ2-7
CDR3 length: 13

CDR3 DNA: TGCGCCAGCAGCCAAAGACAGGGCTACGAGCAGTACTTC
CDR3 protein: CASSQRQGYEQYF
V gene: TRBV4-3
D gene: TRBD1
J gene: TRBJ2-7
CDR3 length: 13

CDR3 DNA: TGTGCCAGCAGCTTGGAGCCGCGGGGCGGTCAGCCCCAGCATTTT
CDR3 protein: CASSLEPRGGQPQHF
V gene: TRBV5-5
D gene: NA
J gene: TRBJ1-5
CDR3 length: 15

CDR3 DNA: TGTGCCTGGGCAGAGGGACTAGCCTACAATGAGCAGTTCTTC
CDR3 protein: CAWAEGLAYNEQFF
V gene: TRBV30
D gene: TRBD2
J gene: TRBJ2-1
CDR3 length: 14

CDR3 DNA: TGTGCCAGCAGCTTACAGGGAGAGGCCGGGGAGCTGTTTTTT
CDR3 protein: CASSLQGEAGELFF
V gene: TRBV11-3
D gene: NA
J gene: TRBJ2-2
CDR3 length: 14

CDR3 DNA: TGTGCCAGTCTCGGGGCTAGCTACGAGCAGTACTTC
CDR3 protein: CASLGASYEQYF
V gene: TRBV18
D gene: NA
J gene: TRBJ2-7
CDR3 length: 12

CDR3 DNA: TGTGCCAGCAGCTTAGGAGGGGGTGAGCAGTTCTTC
CDR3 protein: CASSLGGGEQFF
V gene: TRBV7-2
D gene: NA
J gene: TRBJ2-1
CDR3 length: 12

CDR3 DNA: TGTGCCAGCAGGGCCAATATGCGGGGTCTTTATGGCTACACCTTC
CDR3 protein: CASRANMRGLYGYTF
V gene: TRBV28
D gene: NA
J gene: TRBJ1-2
CDR3 length: 15

CDR3 DNA: TGTGCCAGCAGCCGCCCCAGCCTGAATGAGCAGTTCTTC
CDR3 protein: CASSRPSLNEQFF
V gene: TRBV6-2/TRBV6-3
D gene: NA
J gene: TRBJ2-1
CDR3 length: 13

CDR3 DNA: TGTGCCAGCAGCGGGGTGGGGACTAGCGGAGGGAATGAGCAGTTCTTC
CDR3 protein: CASSGVGTSGGNEQFF
V gene: TRBV11-3
D gene: TRBD2
J gene: TRBJ2-1
CDR3 length: 16

CDR3 DNA: TGTGCCAGCAGCCAAGGAACTAGCACTCAAAACATTCAGTACTTC
CDR3 protein: CASSQGTSTQNIQYF
V gene: TRBV3-1/TRBV3-2
D gene: NA
J gene: TRBJ2-4
CDR3 length: 15

CDR3 DNA: TGTGCCAGTAGTATTTTGGGGGGCAACCAGCCCCAGCATTTT
CDR3 protein: CASSILGGNQPQHF
V gene: TRBV19
D gene: NA
J gene: TRBJ1-5
CDR3 length: 14

CDR3 DNA: TGTGCCAGCAGCTTGTGGACAGGGGGCACCGGGGAGCTGTTTTTT
CDR3 protein: CASSLWTGGTGELFF
V gene: TRBV5-5
D gene: TRBD1
J gene: TRBJ2-2
CDR3 length: 15

CDR3 DNA: TGTGCCAGCAGTGGGGCCCTTGCAACTAATGAAAAACTGTTTTTT
CDR3 protein: CASSGALATNEKLFF
V gene: TRBV28
D gene: NA
J gene: TRBJ1-4
CDR3 length: 15

CDR3 DNA: TGCGCCAGCAGCCAAAGACAGGGCGCCGGGGTAGAAGCTTTCTTT
CDR3 protein: CASSQRQGAGVEAFF
V gene: TRBV5-1
D gene: TRBD1
J gene: TRBJ1-1
CDR3 length: 15